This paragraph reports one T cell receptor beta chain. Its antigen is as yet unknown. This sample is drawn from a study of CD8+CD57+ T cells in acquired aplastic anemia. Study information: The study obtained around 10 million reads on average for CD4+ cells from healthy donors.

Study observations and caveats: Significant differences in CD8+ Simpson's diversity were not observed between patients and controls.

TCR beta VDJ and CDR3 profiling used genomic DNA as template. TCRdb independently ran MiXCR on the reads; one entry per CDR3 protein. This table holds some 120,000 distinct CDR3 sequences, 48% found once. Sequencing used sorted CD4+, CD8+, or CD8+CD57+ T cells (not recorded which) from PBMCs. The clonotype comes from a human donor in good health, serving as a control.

CDR3 loop: CASSWNVAGGTNEQFF. CDR3 bases: TGTGCCAGCAGCTGGAACGTAGCGGGGGGGACCAATGAGCAGTTCTTC. The chain employs TRBV13 and TRBJ2-1; 11 nucleotides align to TRBD2. Trimming took 4 bases from V and 6 from J; bases not matched to a gene: 8. The CDR3 totals 16 residues. The germline CDR1 and CDR2 sequences are PRHDT and FYEKMQ (reference sequence).